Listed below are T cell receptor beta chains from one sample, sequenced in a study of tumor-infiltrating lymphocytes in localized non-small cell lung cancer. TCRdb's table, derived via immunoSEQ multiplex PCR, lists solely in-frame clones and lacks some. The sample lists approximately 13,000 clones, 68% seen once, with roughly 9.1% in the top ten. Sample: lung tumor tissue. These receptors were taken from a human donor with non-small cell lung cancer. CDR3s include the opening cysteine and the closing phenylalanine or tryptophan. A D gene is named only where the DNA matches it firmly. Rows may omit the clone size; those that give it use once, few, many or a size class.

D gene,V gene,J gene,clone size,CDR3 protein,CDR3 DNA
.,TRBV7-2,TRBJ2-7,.,CASSLIQGAHEQYF,TGTGCCAGCAGCTTAATACAGGGAGCCCACGAGCAGTACTTC
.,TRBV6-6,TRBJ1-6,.,CASSFRGDPNSPLHF,TGTGCCAGCAGTTTCAGAGGGGACCCTAATTCACCCCTCCACTTT
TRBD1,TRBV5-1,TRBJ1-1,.,CASSSGQPGPYNTEAFF,TGCGCCAGCAGCTCGGGACAGCCCGGCCCCTATAACACTGAAGCTTTCTTT
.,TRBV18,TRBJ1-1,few,CASSPPGRRTWGAFF,TGTGCCAGCTCACCACCGGGGAGAAGGACTTGGGGAGCTTTCTTT
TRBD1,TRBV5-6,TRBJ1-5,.,CASSPQGVSNQPQHF,TGTGCCAGCAGCCCACAGGGGGTTTCAAATCAGCCCCAGCATTTT
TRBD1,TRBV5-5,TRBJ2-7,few,CASSSRQGNEQYF,TGTGCCAGCAGCTCCCGACAGGGGAACGAGCAGTACTTC
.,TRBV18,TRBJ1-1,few,CASSSQLEAFF,TGTGCCAGCTCGTCACAGCTTGAAGCTTTCTTT
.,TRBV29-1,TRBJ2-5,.,CSVELRQGGTQYF,TGCAGCGTTGAACTTCGGCAGGGGGGGACCCAGTACTTC
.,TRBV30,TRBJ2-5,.,CAWSEQTQYF,TGTGCCTGGAGTGAACAGACCCAGTACTTC
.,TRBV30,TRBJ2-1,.,CAWSGPWQFF,TGTGCCTGGAGCGGGCCGTGGCAGTTCTTC
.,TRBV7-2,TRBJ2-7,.,CASSLEPLLEQYF,TGTGCCAGCAGCTTAGAACCCCTTCTCGAGCAGTACTTC
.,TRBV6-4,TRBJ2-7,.,CARRTQTYEQYF,TGTGCCAGACGTACCCAAACCTACGAGCAGTACTTC
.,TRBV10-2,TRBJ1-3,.,CASRRAVRDTIYF,TGCGCCAGCAGGCGAGCAGTGCGCGACACCATATATTTT
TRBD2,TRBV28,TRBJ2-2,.,CASNPGEGGAGELFF,TGTGCCAGCAACCCTGGGGAGGGAGGGGCCGGGGAGCTGTTTTTT
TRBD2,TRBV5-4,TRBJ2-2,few,CASSSGLAGVSGELFF,TGTGCCAGCAGCTCGGGACTAGCGGGAGTGTCCGGGGAGCTGTTTTTT
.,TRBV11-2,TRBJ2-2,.,CASSFLPRAGTGELFF,TGTGCCAGCAGCTTTTTACCGAGGGCCGGTACCGGGGAGCTGTTTTTT
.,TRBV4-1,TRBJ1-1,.,CASSHRTARGTEAFF,TGCGCCAGCAGCCACAGGACAGCCCGAGGCACTGAAGCTTTCTTT
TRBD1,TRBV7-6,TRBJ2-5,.,CASSYGTGTSETQYF,TGTGCCAGCAGCTACGGGACAGGTACAAGCGAGACCCAGTACTTC
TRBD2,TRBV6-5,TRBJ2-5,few,CASSYSDGGGQETQYF,TGTGCCAGCAGTTACTCGGATGGGGGAGGGCAAGAGACCCAGTACTTC
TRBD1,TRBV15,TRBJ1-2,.,CATSFNRDRVHGYTF,TGTGCCACCAGCTTTAACCGGGACAGGGTCCATGGCTACACCTTC
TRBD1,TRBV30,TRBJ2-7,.,CAWSPGQGYEQYF,TGTGCCTGGAGTCCGGGACAGGGATACGAGCAGTACTTC
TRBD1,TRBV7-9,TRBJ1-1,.,CASSPPGGQGVTEAFF,TGTGCCAGCAGCCCCCCGGGGGGGCAGGGGGTCACTGAAGCTTTCTTT
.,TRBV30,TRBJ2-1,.,CAWSVRGGEQFF,TGTGCCTGGAGTGTACGTGGTGGTGAGCAGTTCTTC
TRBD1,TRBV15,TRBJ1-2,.,CATSTRDSRMKNGYTF,TGTGCCACCAGCACCCGGGACAGTCGAATGAAGAATGGCTACACCTTC
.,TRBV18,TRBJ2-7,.,CASSPGGGDEQYF,TGTGCCAGCTCACCAGGGGGAGGCGACGAGCAGTACTTC
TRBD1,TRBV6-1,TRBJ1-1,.,CASSESWTGGNYEAFF,TGTGCCAGCAGTGAATCGTGGACAGGGGGGAATTACGAAGCTTTCTTT
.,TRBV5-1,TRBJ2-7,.,CASTKTGAPYEQYF,TGCGCCAGCACCAAGACGGGGGCCCCCTACGAGCAGTACTTC
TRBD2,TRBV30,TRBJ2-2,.,CAWSVQKRGSTGELFF,TGTGCCTGGAGTGTACAAAAGCGGGGGAGCACCGGGGAGCTGTTTTTT